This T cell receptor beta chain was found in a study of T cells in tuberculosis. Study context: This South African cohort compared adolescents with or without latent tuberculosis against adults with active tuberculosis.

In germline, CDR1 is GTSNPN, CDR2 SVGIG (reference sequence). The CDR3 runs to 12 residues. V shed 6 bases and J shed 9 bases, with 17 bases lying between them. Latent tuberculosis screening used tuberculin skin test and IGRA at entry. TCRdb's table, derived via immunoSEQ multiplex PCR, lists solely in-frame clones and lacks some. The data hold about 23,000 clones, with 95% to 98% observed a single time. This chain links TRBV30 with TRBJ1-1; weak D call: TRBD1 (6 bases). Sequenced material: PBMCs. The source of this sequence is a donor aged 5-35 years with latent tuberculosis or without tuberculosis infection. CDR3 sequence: CACLTLGTQAFF. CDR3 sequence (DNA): TGTGCCTGCTTGACCCTAGGGACACAAGCTTTCTTT. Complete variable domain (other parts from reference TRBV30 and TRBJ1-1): SQTIHQWPATLVQPVGSPLSLECTVEGTSNPNLYWYRQAAGRGLQLLFYSVGIGQISSEVPQNLSASRPQDRQFILSSKKLLLSDSGFYLCACLTLGTQAFFGQGTRLTVV.